The text below deals with one TCR beta chain. As yet, its antigen is unknown. These data are taken from a study of identifying expanded T cells in peripheral blood. Measured with immunoSEQ multiplex PCR; TCRdb has only the in-frame clones, and not every one. The sample carries under 90,000 clones, around nine tenths recorded once. The CDR3 spans 15 residues. V lost 4 bases and J lost 3, with 13 bases in between. Looked up from germline, CDR1 is MNHEY and CDR2 is SMNVEV (reference sequence). Study observations and caveats: Differentially abundant clones: around 1.1 between replicates, 16.4 at about 13 days, 19 to 20 at four.

The sample comprised blood. This sequence joins TRBV27 and TRBJ2-1, with D perhaps TRBD1 (6 bases). This receptor was identified in a person aged 18 to 75 in good health. The CDR3 region is CASSSPLDSYNEQFF. The CDR3 DNA follows: TGTGCCAGCAGTTCACCCTTGGACAGCTACAATGAGCAGTTCTTC.